This TCR beta chain was captured by sequencing in a study of T-cell memory formation after mild COVID-19 (dated by TCRdb to the early 2020s). Looking at the study overall: Most TCR sequence clusters were specific to one of the two donors. In a couple of donors, T-cell clones that expanded and contracted after mild COVID-19 were followed by sequencing TCRalpha and TCRbeta repertoires longitudinally. The cohort comprised two young, previously healthy adult volunteers, one female and one male.

CDR3 length: 14 amino acids, cysteine to phenylalanine. Only the CDR3 portion is preserved as DNA: 42 bases, with reading frame beginning at the first base. For CDR1 and CDR2, the germline V gene (reference sequence) lists SEHNR and FQNEAQ. The V end loses 2 bases and the J end loses 11 bases, and a stretch of 18 bases separates them. PBMCs were isolated by Ficoll-Paque density gradient centrifugation. The run used an Illumina NovaSeq 6000. Using 5'RACE with constant-segment primers, TCRalpha and TCRbeta cDNA libraries were constructed, with sample barcodes and unique molecular identifiers added in the process. RNA was extracted from every sample with Trizol reagent. The libraries were amplified in two PCR steps, and the second step added a second sample barcode and Illumina TruSeq adapters. Sequencing of libraries was performed on an Illumina NovaSeq with 2 x 150 bp paired-end reads. On the authors' methods: The reads were demultiplexed and collapsed into UMI-guided consensus sequences using migec v1.2.7. With mixcr v2.1.11, UMI consensuses were aligned to TRA and TRB V and J templates and assembled into clonotypes. Expanded or contracted clonotypes were those called significant by both edgeR and NoisET, with noise models trained on biological replicates. For edgeR calls, a false discovery rate-adjusted p below 0.01 and a log2 fold-change threshold of 1 were applied. As an exploratory analysis of dynamics, max-normalized trajectories of the 1000 most abundant clonotypes were examined with PCA combined with hierarchical clustering. Separately sequenced CD4+ and CD8+ repertoires were used to assign the CD4 or CD8 phenotype of responding clones. TCRdb applied fastp at Q25 and MiXCR to the public reads, then kept only in-frame beta chains. Entries are consolidated by CDR3 protein sequence, retaining the most common genes and DNA. These V and J calls derive from TCRdb rather than the authors' analysis. Recorded for this sample are about 210,000 distinct CDR3 sequences; 10% of them occurred a single time. The biggest ten clones account for approximately 3% of the sample.

This clonotype has more than one count but fewer than ten. What this receptor recognizes is not known. No base-level quality is on record; no much larger clone is a single base apart. Overall study outcomes, separate from this receptor: SARS-CoV-2 specificity was not confirmed for the second-wave clones peaking on day 37. Some responding clones were found in pre-infection memory, which suggests that pre-existing cross-reactive memory T cells took part in the SARS-CoV-2 response. Only a couple of mild cases were covered by the study, and larger cohorts that include severe cases with pre-infection samples were considered necessary. Clones contracting from day 15 to 85 had balanced CD4/CD8 phenotypes, while a second wave expanding from day 15 to 37 was biased towards CD4+. Contracting CD4+ clones were located mainly in the CM and EM memory subsets, whereas CD8+ clones were found to be enriched in EMRA.

This TCR was recovered from a young man who had mild COVID-19 (a few samples of this study predate the infection). The sample titles of this study are shuffled in the database, so cell type and time point are left out; the donor was told from shared clones. This sequence uses TRBV7-9 and TRBJ1-1; a tentative D call is TRBD1 (5 bases match). The sample comprised PBMCs or a T cell subset sorted from them (not recorded which). The CDR3 here reads CASSLYGDGGYAFF. The DNA reads as follows: TGTGCCAGCAGCTTATATGGGGACGGGGGGTACGCTTTCTTT.